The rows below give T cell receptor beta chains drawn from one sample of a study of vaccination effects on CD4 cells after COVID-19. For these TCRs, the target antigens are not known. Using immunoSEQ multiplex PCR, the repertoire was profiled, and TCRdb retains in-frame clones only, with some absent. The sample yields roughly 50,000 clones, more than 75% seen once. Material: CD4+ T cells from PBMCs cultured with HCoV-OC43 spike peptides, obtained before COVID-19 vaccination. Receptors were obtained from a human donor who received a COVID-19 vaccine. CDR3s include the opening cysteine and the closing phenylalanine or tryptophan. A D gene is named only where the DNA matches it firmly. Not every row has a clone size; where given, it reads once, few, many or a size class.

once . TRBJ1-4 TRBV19 TGTGCCAGTAGTATAAGGGGCCAGGGAGGAGAAAAACTGTTTTTT CASSIRGQGGEKLFF
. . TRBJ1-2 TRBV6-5 TGTGCCAGCAGTTACTGGGGGGCGCGCGGCTACACCTTC CASSYWGARGYTF
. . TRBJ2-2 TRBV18 TGTGCCAGCTCACCAGACTCCCCGAACACCGGGGAGCTGTTTTTT CASSPDSPNTGELFF
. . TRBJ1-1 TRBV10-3 TGTGCCATCAGTGAGGGACTCATGAACACTGAAGCTTTCTTT CAISEGLMNTEAFF
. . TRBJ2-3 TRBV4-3 TGCGCCAGCAGCCACGCGATGGCGGATACGCAGTATTTT CASSHAMADTQYF
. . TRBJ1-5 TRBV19 TGTGCCAGTAGTGTCGACAGATATCAGGGCAATCAGCCCCAGCATTTT CASSVDRYQGNQPQHF
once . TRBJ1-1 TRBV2 TGTGCCAGCAGCCCCCGCGGGGAAACTGAAGCTTTCTTT CASSPRGETEAFF
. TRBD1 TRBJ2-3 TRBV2 TGTGCCAGCAGTGACGAGGGGGCCGGCACAGATACGCAGTATTTT CASSDEGAGTDTQYF
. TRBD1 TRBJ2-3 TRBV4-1 TGCGCCAGCAGCCCTGTCGGGACAGGGGTAAGCACAGATACGCAGTATTTT CASSPVGTGVSTDTQYF
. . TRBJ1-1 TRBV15 TGTGCCACCAGCAGGGGCGGGGGGGCCACTGAAGCTTTCTTT CATSRGGGATEAFF
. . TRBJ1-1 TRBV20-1 TGCAGTGCTGACAAGAACACTGAAGCTTTCTTT CSADKNTEAFF
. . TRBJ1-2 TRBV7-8 TGTGCCAGCAGCCCGGGTGGGCAACTCAGGGATGGCTACACCTTC CASSPGGQLRDGYTF
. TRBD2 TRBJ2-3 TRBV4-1 TGCGCCAGCAGCCAAGCAGCGGGGGCAAGCACAGATACGCAGTATTTT CASSQAAGASTDTQYF
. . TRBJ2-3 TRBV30 TGTGCCTGGGGACTCCGTGCTCTCACAGATACGCAGTATTTT CAWGLRALTDTQYF
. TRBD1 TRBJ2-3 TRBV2 TGTGCCAACAGGGACAGGAGATACACAGATACGCAGTATTTT CANRDRRYTDTQYF
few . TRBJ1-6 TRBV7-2 TGTGCCAGCAGCTTAAGTCCGAATTCACCCCTCCACTTT CASSLSPNSPLHF
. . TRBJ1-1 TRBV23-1 TGCGCCAGCAGTCCCTCTGAAGCTTTCTTT CASSPSEAFF
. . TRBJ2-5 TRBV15 TGTGCCACCAGCAGAGATCTCCAGTTGTGGGGCCGGGAGACCCAGTACTTC CATSRDLQLWGRETQYF
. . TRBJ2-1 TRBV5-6 TGTGCCAGCAGCTCAAACGAGGGATGGGATGAGCAGTTCTTC CASSSNEGWDEQFF
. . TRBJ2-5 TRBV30 TGTGCCTGGAGTGAAACCTTCCGCCTAGAGACCCAGTACTTC CAWSETFRLETQYF
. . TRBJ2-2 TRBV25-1 TGTGCCAGCAGTGATCAGGCTTCGGCAGCCTCAAGGGCGGAGCTGTTTTTT CASSDQASAASRAELFF
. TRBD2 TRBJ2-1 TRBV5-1 TGCGCCAGCAGCATAACTAGCGGGGGAGGTAATGAGCAGTTCTTC CASSITSGGGNEQFF
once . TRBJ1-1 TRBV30 TGTGCCTGGACTACGGGGTCCAGGTACACTGAAGCTTTCTTT CAWTTGSRYTEAFF
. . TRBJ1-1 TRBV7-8 TGTGCCAGCAGCCCGGGTTGGGGGGACACGAACACTGAAGCTTTCTTT CASSPGWGDTNTEAFF
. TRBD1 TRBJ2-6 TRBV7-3 TGTGCCAGCAGCCCTACCGGGACAGGGAGAGGGGCCAACGTCCTGACTTTC CASSPTGTGRGANVLTF
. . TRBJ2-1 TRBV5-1 TGCGCCAGCAGCTTCGAACGGGACATGGCATTCAATGAGCAGTTCTTC CASSFERDMAFNEQFF
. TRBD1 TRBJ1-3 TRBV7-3 TGTGCCAGCAGCTTAACAGGGACAGGGGTTGGAAACACCATATATTTT CASSLTGTGVGNTIYF
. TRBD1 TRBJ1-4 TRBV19 TGTGCCAGTAGTACCCTGACAGGGGCTAATGAAAAACTGTTTTTT CASSTLTGANEKLFF
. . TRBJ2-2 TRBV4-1 TGCGCCAGCAGCCCAGGAACCTCCCCGAGGGAGCTGTTTTTT CASSPGTSPRELFF
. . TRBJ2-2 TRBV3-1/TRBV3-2 TGTGCCAGCAGCCCACTAAAACTGAACACCGGGGAGCTGTTTTTT CASSPLKLNTGELFF
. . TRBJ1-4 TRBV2 TGTGCCAGCAAAAGACGGAATTTGGACTCTAATGAAAAACTGTTTTTT CASKRRNLDSNEKLFF
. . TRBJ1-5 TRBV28 TGTGCCAGCAGTTCACCAAACGGAGGGCAGCCCCAGCATTTT CASSSPNGGQPQHF
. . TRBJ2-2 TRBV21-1 TGTGCCAGCAGCTATGGGAGGGACGCGAACACCGGGGAGCTGTTTTTT CASSYGRDANTGELFF
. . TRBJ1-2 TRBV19 TGTGCCAGTAGTCTGGTTTCAGGGACCGCCCGTGGCTACACCTTC CASSLVSGTARGYTF
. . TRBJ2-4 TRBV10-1 TGCGCCAGCAGTGAAGGTGGATCAAAAAACATTCAGTACTTC CASSEGGSKNIQYF
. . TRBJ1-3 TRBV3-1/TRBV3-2 TGTGCCAGCAGCCGAGGGGGGTCGAACACCATATATTTT CASSRGGSNTIYF
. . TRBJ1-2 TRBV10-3 TGTGCCATCAGTGACCCAGGGTTGGTTGGCTACACCTTC CAISDPGLVGYTF
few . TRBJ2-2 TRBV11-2 TGTGCCAGCAACTTAGGAGCGGCCGGGGAGCTGTTTTTT CASNLGAAGELFF
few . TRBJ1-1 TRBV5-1 TGCGCCAGCAGCTTTAGTGCCGGGGGGGTCCCTGAAGCTTTCTTT CASSFSAGGVPEAFF
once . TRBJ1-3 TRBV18 TGTGCCAGCTCGCAACAGGGAGCTGGAAACACCATATATTTT CASSQQGAGNTIYF
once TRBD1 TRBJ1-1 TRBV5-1 TGCGCCAGCAGCATCGACAGGGGGAACACTGAAGCTTTCTTT CASSIDRGNTEAFF
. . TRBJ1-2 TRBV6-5 TGTGCCAGCACCTATGGGGGGCGAGGCGGCTACACCTTC CASTYGGRGGYTF
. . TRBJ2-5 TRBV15 TGTGCCACCAGCAGAGTAAGCGCCATGACCCAGTACTTC CATSRVSAMTQYF
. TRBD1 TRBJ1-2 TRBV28 TGTGCCAGCAGTCACAGGGGGCTACGGGGCTATGGCTACACCTTC CASSHRGLRGYGYTF
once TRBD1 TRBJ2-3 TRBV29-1 TGCAGTGAAACCACAGGGGGCTCGGGCACAGATACGCAGTATTTT CSETTGGSGTDTQYF
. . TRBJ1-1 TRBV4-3 TGCGCCAGCAGCCAACCGGGACACCTGAACACTGAAGCTTTCTTT CASSQPGHLNTEAFF
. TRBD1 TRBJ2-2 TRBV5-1 TGCGCCAGCACTGAGGGGGCAAACACCGGGGAGCTGTTTTTT CASTEGANTGELFF
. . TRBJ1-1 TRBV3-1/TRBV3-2 TGTGCCAGCAGCCAAGTCTTTGCTGAAGCTTTCTTT CASSQVFAEAFF
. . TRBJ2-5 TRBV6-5 TGTGCCAGCGCCCCGGGTGTCCGAGAGACCCAGTACTTC CASAPGVRETQYF
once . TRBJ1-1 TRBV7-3 TGTGCCAGCAGCTTAACGATCCAGACTGAAGCTTTCTTT CASSLTIQTEAFF
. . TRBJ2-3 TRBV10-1 TGCGCCAGCAGTGACGGGATTTCGAACACAGATACGCAGTATTTT CASSDGISNTDTQYF
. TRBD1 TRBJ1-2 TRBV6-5 TGTGCCAGCTTCCCACTACAGGGGGCGCGTGGCTACACCTTC CASFPLQGARGYTF
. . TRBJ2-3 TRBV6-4 TGTGCCAGCAGTGAATCCTGGCGCACAGATACGCAGTATTTT CASSESWRTDTQYF
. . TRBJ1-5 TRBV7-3 TGTGCCAGCAGCTCCGCGTGGGGTCAGCCCCAGCATTTT CASSSAWGQPQHF
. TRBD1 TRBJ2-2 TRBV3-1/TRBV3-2 TGTGCCAGCAGCCGACCAGACAGGGATGGCGGGGAGCTGTTTTTT CASSRPDRDGGELFF
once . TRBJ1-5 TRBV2 TGTGCCACCAGACGGGAAGGCAATCAGCCCCAGCATTTT CATRREGNQPQHF
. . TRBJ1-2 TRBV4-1 TGCGCCAGCAGCCAAGTATCGGGGAACCGCGGCTACACCTTC CASSQVSGNRGYTF
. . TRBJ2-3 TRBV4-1 TGCGCCAGCAGCCAAGATTCGGGGGCAGGGGCGGGGTATACGCAGTATTTT CASSQDSGAGAGYTQYF
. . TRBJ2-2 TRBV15 TGTGCCACAGGGTATCGTAGCACCGGGGAGCTGTTTTTT CATGYRSTGELFF